One and the same sample provided the 21 T cell receptor beta chains below, sequenced in a study of kidney transplant recipient with SARS-CoV-2 infection. TCRdb recomputed calls from the reads with MiXCR, one row per CDR3 protein. This table has about 240,000 distinct CDR3 sequences, around 28% appearing once. The sample here was a blood sample, taken at baseline and on roughly day 110 from a kidney transplant recipient. Receptors originate from a male patient in his thirties who had COVID-19 and was a kidney transplant recipient. Some T cells may possibly be graft donor cells.

V and J are TRBV9 and TRBJ2-1, with 12 bases aligning to TRBD2. V shed 4 bases, J shed 3 bases, and the junction held 5 bases outside the gene matches. The length of the CDR3 is 16 residues. Germline CDR1 SGDLS, CDR2 YYNGEE. The CDR3 bases are TGTGCCAGCAGCTCACTAGCGGGAGGTTTCTACAATGAGCAGTTCTTC. Its protein is CASSSLAGGFYNEQFF.

This clonotype was seen many times. The chain has TRBV5-5 and TRBJ1-2; D uncertain. The germline V and J ends were trimmed by 7 bases and 4 bases, with 23 bases remaining between them. Germline values: CDR1 SGHKS, CDR2 YYEKEE (reference sequence). This CDR3 contains 16 residues. In nucleotides, the CDR3 is TGTGCCAGCCACCGCAATGTCTCGCGAAAGACCTATGGCTACACCTTC. It codes for CASHRNVSRKTYGYTF.

The chain combines TRBV29-1 with TRBJ2-3, with D perhaps matching TRBD1 or TRBD2 (5 bases each). V was shortened by 3 bases and J by 8 bases, with 24 bases between the two germline ends. The CDR3 is made up of 16 amino acids. Germline V CDR1 and CDR2: SQVTM, ANQGSEA. CDR3 nucleotides: TGCAGCGTTGACGACCGGGACCGAAGGGGAGTCAGTACGCAGTATTTT. As protein: CSVDDRDRRGVSTQYF.

In regard to this clonotype: This sequence may be a read error, since a much larger clone differs from it by one base. V usage is TRBV18 and J usage is TRBJ2-5; TRBD1 aligns across 7 bases. The CDR3 loop spans 16 amino acids. CDR1 is KGHSH, CDR2 LQKENI, per germline. Germline trimming cut 0 bases from V and 0 bases from J; bases unmatched to any gene: 4. The CDR3 DNA reads as TGTGCCAGCTCACCACCGACAGGGAATGACCAAGAGACCCAGTACTTC. Its translation is CASSPPTGNDQETQYF.

This clonotype was found once. It may be a read error: a sequence one base away is much more abundant. The chain links TRBV3-1 to TRBJ2-3; D not certain. The J call may be mistaken, given a closer DNA end match to TRBJ2-5. The CDR3 is 17 residues long. Germline CDR1 and CDR2: LGHDT and YNNKEL (reference sequence). The CDR3 DNA reads as TGTGCCAGCAGCGTCCTACCTCCCATTTCTTCCTCTGAGACCCAGTACTTC. Its protein product is CASSVLPPISSSETQYF.

About this clonotype itself: This may stem from a read error, because a much larger clone lies one nucleotide away. This rearrangement joins TRBV4-1 to TRBJ2-7; D possibly corresponds to TRBD2 (6 bases). The J call is doubtful: the DNA matches TRBJ2-5 better. The CDR3 extends over 17 amino acids. The germline CDR1 and CDR2 sequences are MGHRA and YSYEKL. The CDR3 loop is CASSRDGGAIIKETQYF. CDR3 sequence (DNA): TGCGCCAGCAGCCGAGATGGAGGGGCCATTATCAAAGAGACCCAGTACTTC.

In its sample, this clonotype was seen a few times. A much larger clone sits a single nucleotide away, making a read error possible. The chain has TRBV2 and TRBJ1-1; TRBD1 might be the D (5 bases). Germline values: CDR1 SNHLY, CDR2 FYNNEI. CDR3 length: 13 amino acids. The DNA for the CDR3 is TGTGCCGGCAGGGTAAGAGGGAACACTGAAGCTTTCTTT. The encoded protein is CAGRVRGNTEAFF.

This clonotype was detected ten times or more. The gene calls are TRBV7-4 and TRBJ2-7; TRBD1 aligns across 9 bases. CDR1 is SGHVT, CDR2 SQSDAQ, per germline. V lost 5 bases, J lost 0 bases, and 11 bases stayed unmatched. CDR3 length: 17 amino acids. CDR3: CASSPGQGDPPSYEQYF. The DNA of the CDR3 is TGTGCCAGCAGCCCGGGACAGGGAGACCCCCCCTCCTACGAGCAGTACTTC.

The sample holds one count of this clonotype. A much larger clone lies one base from this, so it may be a read error. The V gene is TRBV11-2, the J gene TRBJ1-2; D is ambiguous. The germline CDR1 and CDR2 sequences are SGHAT and FQNNGV. The CDR3 extends over 17 amino acids. CDR3: CASSSVLTSRKTYGHTF. In nucleotides, the CDR3 is TGTGCCAGCAGCTCGGTACTAACAAGCAGAAAGACCTATGGCCACACCTTC.

Concerning this clonotype itself: This sequence may be a read error, since a much larger clone differs from it by one base. CDR3 in amino acids: CASSAVPDTGELFF. DNA for the CDR3: TGTGCCAGCAGCGCAGTCCCGGACACCGGGGAGCTGTTTTTT. The chain is built from TRBV7-3 and TRBJ2-2, with D uncertain. Germline CDR1 SGHTA, CDR2 FQGTGA. The CDR3 runs 14 residues. Between the trimmed V and J ends, which lost 5 bases and 3 bases, there was a span of 10 bases.

Ten or more counts support this clonotype. The chain carries TRBV20-1 and TRBJ1-1, with 7 nucleotides matching TRBD1. CDR3 length: 13 residues. Germline trimming cut 6 bases from V and 6 bases from J; bases unmatched to any gene: 10. The germline V gene has CDR1 DFQATT and CDR2 SNEGSKA (reference sequence). CDR3 sequence reads: CSAPSGQNAEAFF. CDR3 bases: TGCAGTGCCCCCTCGGGACAGAATGCTGAAGCTTTCTTT.

This clonotype was detected only a few times. CDR3 residues: CASKRTVPGKTYGYTF. The CDR3 region has the DNA TGTGCCAGCAAGCGCACCGTACCAGGAAAGACCTATGGCTACACCTTC. V gene TRBV5-4 combines with J gene TRBJ1-2, with no clear D. V was pared by 6 bases and J by 4 bases, with 22 bases between. From germline, CDR1 is SGHNT and CDR2 YYREEE (reference sequence). CDR3 length: 16 amino acids.

A note on this clonotype: A much bigger clone sits one base away, suggesting this may be a read error. The chain has TRBV12-3 or TRBV12-4 and TRBJ1-1; no definite D call. This CDR3 region has 13 residues. The CDR3 is CANSLNRNTEAFF. CDR3 nucleotide sequence: TGTGCCAACAGTTTAAACAGGAACACTGAAGCTTTCTTT.

As for this clonotype: This may be a read error, as it is one base from a much larger clone. The chain recombines TRBV6-5 with TRBJ1-1; 7 positions match TRBD1. CDR3 length: 14 residues. The germline CDR1 and CDR2 sequences are MNHEY and SVGAGI. V dropped 7 bases and J dropped 4; count of bases not matched to a gene: 9. CDR3 residues: CASTPFRGTTEAFF. DNA of the CDR3: TGTGCCAGCACTCCCTTCAGGGGGACCACTGAAGCTTTCTTT.

A few counts support this clonotype. V gene TRBV10-3 combines with J gene TRBJ2-5; 8 nucleotides align to TRBD1. The germline CDR1 and CDR2 sequences are ENHRY and SYGVKD. V lost 0 bases to trimming and J lost 4 bases; unmatched junction nucleotides: 1. The CDR3 totals 14 residues. This CDR3 reads CAISESGTGETQYF. The CDR3 DNA sequence: TGTGCCATCAGTGAGTCCGGGACAGGAGAGACCCAGTACTTC.

This clonotype turned up a few times. With a much larger clone just one base away, this may be a read error. The genes are TRBV10-3 and TRBJ1-1; D gene ambiguous. CDR3 size: 15 residues. Germline V CDR1 and CDR2: ENHRY, SYGVKD. V lost 4 bases and J lost 3, with 15 bases in between. CDR3 amino acids: CAISAEVLAHTEAFF. The CDR3 DNA reads TGTGCCATCAGTGCGGAGGTACTAGCTCACACTGAAGCTTTCTTT.

In its sample, this clonotype was seen a few times. The chain combines TRBV6-1 with TRBJ2-5; D uncertain. Trimming pared 3 bases from V and 1 base from J, leaving 6 bases between. The CDR3 is 13 amino acids. Germline V gene sequence: CDR1 MNHNS, CDR2 SASEGT. The CDR3 DNA sequence: TGTGCCAGCAGTGAGTTCTTCCAAGAGACCCAGTACTTC. Its protein is CASSEFFQETQYF.

Comment on this clonotype: This may be a read error, as it is one base from a much larger clone. CDR3 in amino acids: CASSEYVTGLSAFF. The CDR3 coding sequence is TGCGCCAGCAGTGAGTACGTGACAGGGTTATCAGCTTTCTTT. The chain employs TRBV10-1 and TRBJ1-1; 7 bases are a match to TRBD1. After removal of 1 base from V and 10 bases from J, the junction contained 9 bases not matched to a gene. Germline CDR1 and CDR2: WNHNN and SYGVQD (reference sequence). The CDR3 has 14 amino acids.

This clonotype was found many times. The chain carries TRBV21-1 and TRBJ2-4; the D call in the table, TRBD1, was not verified against the DNA. TRBV21-1 is a pseudogene segment. The CDR3 runs to 17 residues. In nucleotides, the CDR3 is TGTGCCAGCAGCATCGAACTCAGGGATTCGAAGAAAAACATTCAGTACTTC. Encoded protein: CASSIELRDSKKNIQYF.

This clonotype has at least ten counts. The chain couples TRBV7-2 to TRBJ1-3, with D unclear. V was clipped by 1 base and J by 1 base, with 8 bases between them. CDR1 and CDR2 from the germline V gene are SGHTA and FQGNSA. The CDR3 is 15 residues long. CDR3 sequence: CASSLDAGSGNTIYF. CDR3 bases: TGTGCCAGCAGCTTAGATGCAGGATCTGGAAACACCATATATTTT.

This chain connects TRBV10-3 to TRBJ2-1; tentatively, D is TRBD1 (6 bases). The germline V and J ends were trimmed by 6 bases and 8 bases, with 11 bases remaining between them. Germline assignment: CDR1 ENHRY and CDR2 SYGVKD. The CDR3 runs 12 residues. CDR3 residues: CAISNRVDEQFF. The CDR3, as DNA: TGTGCCATCAGCAACAGGGTCGATGAGCAGTTCTTC.